This TCR beta chain was sequenced during a study of shared clonotypes between healthy human individuals. Overall study: Donor ages ranged 18 to 49 years: a couple of women, three men. Overall study findings and caveats: Rarefaction showed that sequencing of sorted subsets was incomplete (despite large depth). In having few donors, the study represented limited genetic and exposure-history diversity.

Germline loops: CDR1 LNHDA, CDR2 SQIVND (reference sequence). Trimming stripped 3 bases from V and 5 bases from J, with 16 bases between. The length of the CDR3 is 16 residues. Every immunoSEQ plate was one replicate of a subset's evenly spread DNA. TCRdb's table, derived via immunoSEQ multiplex PCR, lists solely in-frame clones and lacks some. The sample contains nearly 2 million clones, approximately 94% of which appear only once. Details on this clone: Antigen: not known.

CD8 cells regarded as naive lacked CD45RO, were positively chosen for CCR7, and omitted terminally differentiated effector memory CD45RA+ cells. The specimen sequenced was naive CD8+ T cells sorted from blood. This clonotype originated in a man aged 18-30 years in good health. V is TRBV19 and J is TRBJ2-2; D not certain. The CDR3 reads CASSMAVIAGTGELFF. The CDR3 coding sequence is TGTGCCAGTAGTATGGCTGTTATAGCAGGTACCGGGGAGCTGTTTTTT.